This T cell receptor (beta chain) was recovered during a study of blood T cell repertoires in COVID-19. For the study at large: In each case, the material was cDNA or gDNA derived from T cells, B-cell-depleted T cells, or PBMCs.

The germline V gene has CDR1 MNHEY and CDR2 SVGAGI. The CDR3 extends over 14 amino acids. V lost 7 bases, J lost 8 bases, and 20 bases lay in between. Produced via immunoSEQ multiplex PCR; TCRdb's table is partial and in-frame only. The sample yields roughly 92,000 clones, more than 70% seen once. The chain joins TRBV6-5 to TRBJ1-2, with D tentatively TRBD1 (5 bases). The sequenced sample was peripheral blood. The sequence came from a human donor with acute or convalescent COVID-19. The donor label of this sample is uncertain. DNA for the CDR3: TGTGCCAGCACCCCCCAGCGGGGGGTACAGGGCTACACCTTC. It translates to CASTPQRGVQGYTF.